This T cell receptor beta chain appears in the sequencing data of a study of OX40 agonist ivuxolimab in advanced cancers. Overall study context: Patients were treated with intravenous ivuxolimab, dosed at 0.01 to 10 mg/kg and infused every 2 weeks. Anti-PD-1, anti-PD-L1 or anti-CTLA-4 therapy given earlier was allowed, and approximately 43% had some. Notes on the study in general: Both CD4+ and CD8+ T cell populations in blood had undergone clonal expansion by week 6 at 0.1 to 3.0 mg/kg. The study did not work out the antigen specificity of the expanded peripheral T cells.

This CDR3 is 14 amino acids long. Per the germline V gene, CDR1 is SGHKS and CDR2 is YYEKEE (reference sequence). Unmatched junction bases numbered 8, after V lost 3 bases and J lost 6 bases. Comments on this clone: The antigen remains unidentified.

Produced via immunoSEQ multiplex PCR; TCRdb's table is partial and in-frame only. The profile shows under 45,000 clones, around 80% of them singletons. This sequence was found in an adult with an advanced solid tumor such as melanoma, head and neck, liver or kidney cancer. The genes are TRBV5-5 and TRBJ2-7, with 8 bases that match TRBD1. Sample: CD4+ or CD8+ T cells sorted from blood, taken in a trial of the OX40 agonist ivuxolimab. CDR3 nucleotide sequence: TGTGCCAGCAGCTCCACAGGGGGGCCCCTCGAGCAGTACTTC. It codes for CASSSTGGPLEQYF.